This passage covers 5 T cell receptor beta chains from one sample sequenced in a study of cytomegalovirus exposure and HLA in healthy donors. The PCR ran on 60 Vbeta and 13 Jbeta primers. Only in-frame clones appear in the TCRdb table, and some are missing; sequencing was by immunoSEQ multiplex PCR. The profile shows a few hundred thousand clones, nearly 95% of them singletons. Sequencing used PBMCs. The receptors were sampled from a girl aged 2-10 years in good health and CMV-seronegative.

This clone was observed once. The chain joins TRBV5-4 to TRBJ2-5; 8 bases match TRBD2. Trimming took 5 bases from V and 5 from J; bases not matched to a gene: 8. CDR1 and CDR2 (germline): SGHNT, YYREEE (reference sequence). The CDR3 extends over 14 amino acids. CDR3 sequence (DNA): TGTGCCAGCAGGCTACGGGGGGGCCTGGAGACCCAGTACTTC. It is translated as CASRLRGGLETQYF.

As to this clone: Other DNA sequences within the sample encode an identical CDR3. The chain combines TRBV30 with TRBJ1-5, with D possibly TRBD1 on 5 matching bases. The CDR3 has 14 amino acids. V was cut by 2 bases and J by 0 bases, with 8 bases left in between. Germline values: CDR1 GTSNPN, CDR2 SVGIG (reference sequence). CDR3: CAWSPGYSNQPQHF. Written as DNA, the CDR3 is TGTGCCTGGAGTCCAGGGTATAGCAATCAGCCCCAGCATTTT.

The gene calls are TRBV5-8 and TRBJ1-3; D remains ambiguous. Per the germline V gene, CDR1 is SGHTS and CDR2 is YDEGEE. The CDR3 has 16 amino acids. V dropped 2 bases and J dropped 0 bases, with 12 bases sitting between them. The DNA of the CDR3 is TGTGCCAGCAGCTTAAGGTTGGAGAGCTCTGGAAACACCATATATTTT. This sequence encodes CASSLRLESSGNTIYF.

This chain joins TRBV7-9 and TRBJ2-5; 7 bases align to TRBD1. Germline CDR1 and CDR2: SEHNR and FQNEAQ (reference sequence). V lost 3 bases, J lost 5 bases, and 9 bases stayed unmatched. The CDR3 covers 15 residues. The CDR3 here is CASSFGTGVVETQYF. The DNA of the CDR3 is TGTGCCAGCAGCTTTGGAACAGGGGTGGTTGAGACCCAGTACTTC.

Here the CDR3 reads CASGSPLGGGRADNEQFF. The CDR3 DNA sequence: TGTGCTAGTGGTTCCCCCCTCGGCGGGGGGCGTGCCGACAATGAGCAGTTCTTC. The rearrangement links TRBV12-5 to TRBJ2-1, with TRBD2 matching over 8 bases. The CDR3 loop spans 18 amino acids. The V gene's germline CDR1 is LGHNT and CDR2 FRNRAP. The V gene end was trimmed by 4 bases and the J gene end by 5 bases; junction bases not matched to a gene: 16.